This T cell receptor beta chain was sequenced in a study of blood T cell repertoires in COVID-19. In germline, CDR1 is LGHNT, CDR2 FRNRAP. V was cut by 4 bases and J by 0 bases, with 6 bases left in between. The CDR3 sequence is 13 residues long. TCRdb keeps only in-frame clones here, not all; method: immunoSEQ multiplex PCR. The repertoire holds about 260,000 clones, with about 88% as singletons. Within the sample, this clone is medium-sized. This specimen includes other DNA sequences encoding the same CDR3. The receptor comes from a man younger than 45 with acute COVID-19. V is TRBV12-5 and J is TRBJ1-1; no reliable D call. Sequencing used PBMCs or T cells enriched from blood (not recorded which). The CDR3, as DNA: TGTGCTAGTGGTTATACAGTGAACACTGAAGCTTTCTTT. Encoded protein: CASGYTVNTEAFF.